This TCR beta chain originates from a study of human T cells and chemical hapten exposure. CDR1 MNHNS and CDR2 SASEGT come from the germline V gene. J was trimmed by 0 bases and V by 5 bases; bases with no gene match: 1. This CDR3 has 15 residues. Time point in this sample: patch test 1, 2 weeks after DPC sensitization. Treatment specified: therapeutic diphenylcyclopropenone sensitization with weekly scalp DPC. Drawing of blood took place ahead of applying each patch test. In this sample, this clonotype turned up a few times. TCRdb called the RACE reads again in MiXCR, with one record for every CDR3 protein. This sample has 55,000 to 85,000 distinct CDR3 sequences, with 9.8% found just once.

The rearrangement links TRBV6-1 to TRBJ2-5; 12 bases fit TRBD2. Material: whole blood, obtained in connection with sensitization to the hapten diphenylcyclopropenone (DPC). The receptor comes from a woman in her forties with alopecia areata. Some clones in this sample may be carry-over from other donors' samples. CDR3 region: CASSRLAGDQETQYF. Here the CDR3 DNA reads TGTGCCAGCAGTAGACTAGCGGGGGACCAAGAGACCCAGTACTTC.